These T cell receptor beta chains were read from a single sample in a study of CD8 T cells in Susac syndrome. One entry per CDR3 protein, called by TCRdb with MiXCR from the immunoSEQ multiplex PCR reads. Of roughly 200,000 distinct CDR3 sequences in the sample, about 94% were seen once. Sequencing was performed on CD4+ T cells from PBMCs. Every receptor here comes from a human donor in good health. CDR3s include the opening cysteine and the closing phenylalanine or tryptophan. The order of the fields is clone size, V gene, D gene, J gene, CDR3 DNA, CDR3 protein. D genes are given only for firm matches. Rows give clone size only sometimes, using once, few, many, or a class for an expanded clone.

>NA|TRBV4-3|TRBD1|TRBJ1-2
TGCGCCAGCAGCCAAGACCACCCTGGACAGGGCATGGGCTACACCTTC
CASSQDHPGQGMGYTF
>NA|TRBV3-1|NA|TRBJ1-1
TGTGCCAGCAGCCAAGTCCCCTCGGCGGGGACTGAAGCTTTCTTT
CASSQVPSAGTEAFF
>NA|TRBV5-1|NA|TRBJ2-7
TGCGCCAGCAGCTTGGCCTCTTTCTTGGACCGTCAGTACTTC
CASSLASFLDRQYF
>NA|TRBV21-1|NA|TRBJ1-6
TGTGCCAGCACTACACCCCTCCACTTT
CASTTPLHF
>NA|TRBV3-1|TRBD2|TRBJ2-7
TGTGCCAGCAGCCAAGGGACTAGCGGGGGGGCCTACGAGCAGTACTTC
CASSQGTSGGAYEQYF
>few|TRBV7-9|NA|TRBJ1-6
TGTGCCAGCAGCTTAGGTCAGGGGAGATCACCCCTCCACTTT
CASSLGQGRSPLHF
>NA|TRBV5-6|NA|TRBJ2-4
TGTGCCAGCAGCTGGGTTGAGGCCAAAAACATTCAGTACTTC
CASSWVEAKNIQYF
>NA|TRBV27|NA|TRBJ1-2
TGTGCCAGCAGTTACTCCGGGGGCTCAAATGGCTACACCTTC
CASSYSGGSNGYTF
>NA|TRBV15|NA|TRBJ1-2
TGTGCCACCAGCAAAAGCGGGGGCGAGGGGTATGGCTACACCTTC
CATSKSGGEGYGYTF
>NA|TRBV5-6|TRBD2|TRBJ2-3
TGTGCCAGCAGCCGACGGACTAGCGGGTTCACAGATACGCAGTATTTT
CASSRRTSGFTDTQYF